There are a few counts of the clone carrying this TCR beta chain. The antigen remains unidentified. The entry originates in a study of cytomegalovirus exposure and HLA in healthy donors. Study in general: The early release's HLA-typed donors yielded some 85 million unique TCRs. Study observations and caveats: Per published accounts, TCR beta sequences correctly predicted the HLA-A and HLA-B alleles of most subjects. CMV antigen specificity of three CMV-associated chains was confirmed in vitro. Among TCR beta chains, those listed as cytomegalovirus-associated numbered over 150.

PCR amplification relied on 60 Vbeta primers (plus 13 Jbeta primers). Clones were read by immunoSEQ multiplex PCR, and TCRdb kept only the in-frame ones, dropping some. The sample lists over 120,000 clones, 70% to 80% occurring once. This CDR3 is built from 16 residues. The germline CDR1 and CDR2 sequences are LGHNT and FRNRAP. V shed 6 bases and J 6 bases; nucleotides not matched to a gene: 11. The sequenced sample was PBMCs. The V and J genes are TRBV12-5 and TRBJ2-3; 11 bases match TRBD2. This clonotype originated in a woman in her late teens or twenties in good health and CMV-seropositive. The CDR3 sequence is CASGGLTSGGRDTQYF. Here the CDR3 DNA reads TGTGCTAGTGGGGGCCTCACTAGCGGGGGACGGGATACGCAGTATTTT.